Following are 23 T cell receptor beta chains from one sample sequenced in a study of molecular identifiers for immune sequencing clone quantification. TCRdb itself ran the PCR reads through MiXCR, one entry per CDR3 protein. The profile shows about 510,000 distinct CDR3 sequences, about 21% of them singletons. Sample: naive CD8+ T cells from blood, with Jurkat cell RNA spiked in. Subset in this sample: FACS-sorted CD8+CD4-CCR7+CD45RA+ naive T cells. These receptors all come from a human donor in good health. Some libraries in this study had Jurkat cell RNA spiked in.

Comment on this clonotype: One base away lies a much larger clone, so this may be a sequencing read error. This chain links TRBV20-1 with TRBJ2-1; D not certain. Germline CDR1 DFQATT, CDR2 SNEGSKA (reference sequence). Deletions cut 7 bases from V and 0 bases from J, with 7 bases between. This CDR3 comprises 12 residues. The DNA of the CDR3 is TGCAGTGTCCTCTTCTCCTACAATGAGCAGTTCTTC. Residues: CSVLFSYNEQFF.

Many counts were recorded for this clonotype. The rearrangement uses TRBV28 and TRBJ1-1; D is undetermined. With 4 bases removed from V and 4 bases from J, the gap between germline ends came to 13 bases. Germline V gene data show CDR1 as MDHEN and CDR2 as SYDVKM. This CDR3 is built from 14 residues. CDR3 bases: TGTGCCAGCAGTTATCGTGGAGTGGGCACTGAAGCTTTCTTT. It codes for CASSYRGVGTEAFF.

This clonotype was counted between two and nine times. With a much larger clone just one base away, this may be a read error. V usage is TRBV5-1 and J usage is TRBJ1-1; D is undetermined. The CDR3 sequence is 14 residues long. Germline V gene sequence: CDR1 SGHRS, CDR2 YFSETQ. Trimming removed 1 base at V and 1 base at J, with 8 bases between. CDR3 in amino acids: CASSLTRKNTEAFF. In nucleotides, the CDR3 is TGCGCCAGCAGCTTGACACGGAAGAACACTGAAGCTTTCTTT. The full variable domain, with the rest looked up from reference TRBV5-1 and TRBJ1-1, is KAGVTQTPRYLIKTRGQQVTLSCSPISGHRSVSWYQQTPGQGLQFLFEYFSETQRNKGNFPGRFSGRQFSNSRSEMNVSTLELGDSALYLCASSLTRKNTEAFFGQGTRLTVV.

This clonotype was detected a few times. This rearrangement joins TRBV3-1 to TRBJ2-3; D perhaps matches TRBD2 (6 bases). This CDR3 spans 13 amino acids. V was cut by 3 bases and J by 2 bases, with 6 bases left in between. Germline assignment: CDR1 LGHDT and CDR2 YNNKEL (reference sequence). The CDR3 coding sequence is TGTGCCAGCAGCCAGCGGGACACAGATACGCAGTATTTT. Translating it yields CASSQRDTDTQYF.

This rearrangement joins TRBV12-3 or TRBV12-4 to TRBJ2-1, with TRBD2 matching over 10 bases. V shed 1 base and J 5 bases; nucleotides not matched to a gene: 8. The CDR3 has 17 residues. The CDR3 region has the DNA TGTGCCAGCAGTTTAGGGACTAGCGGTACACCGAACAATGAGCAGTTCTTC. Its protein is CASSLGTSGTPNNEQFF.

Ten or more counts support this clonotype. The CDR3 DNA reads as TGTGCCAGCGGATCCGGGGCCACCCAAGAGACCCAGTACTTC. It codes for CASGSGATQETQYF. The chain couples TRBV9 to TRBJ2-5; D may correspond to TRBD1 or TRBD2 (5 bases each). The V and J ends lost 7 bases and 1 base respectively, with 14 bases between them. CDR1 is SGDLS, CDR2 YYNGEE, per germline. This CDR3 spans 14 amino acids.

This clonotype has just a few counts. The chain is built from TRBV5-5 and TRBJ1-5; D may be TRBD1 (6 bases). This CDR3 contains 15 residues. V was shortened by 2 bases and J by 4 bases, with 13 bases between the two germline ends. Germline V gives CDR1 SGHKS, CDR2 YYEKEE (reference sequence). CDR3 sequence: CASSFQGWKNQPQHF. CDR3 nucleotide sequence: TGTGCCAGCAGCTTTCAGGGGTGGAAAAATCAGCCCCAGCATTTT.

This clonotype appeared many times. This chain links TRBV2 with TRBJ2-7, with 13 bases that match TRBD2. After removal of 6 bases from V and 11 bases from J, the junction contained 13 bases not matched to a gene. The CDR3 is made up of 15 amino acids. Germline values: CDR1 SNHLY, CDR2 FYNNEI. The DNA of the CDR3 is TGTGCCAGCAGGGAATCCGGGACTAGCGGGGCCCGCAAGTACTTC. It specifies CASRESGTSGARKYF. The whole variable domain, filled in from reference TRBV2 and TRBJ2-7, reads EPEVTQTPSHQVTQMGQEVILRCVPISNHLYFYWYRQILGQKVEFLVSFYNNEISEKSEIFDDQFSVERPDGSNFTLKIRSTKLEDSAMYFCASRESGTSGARKYFGPGTRLTVT.

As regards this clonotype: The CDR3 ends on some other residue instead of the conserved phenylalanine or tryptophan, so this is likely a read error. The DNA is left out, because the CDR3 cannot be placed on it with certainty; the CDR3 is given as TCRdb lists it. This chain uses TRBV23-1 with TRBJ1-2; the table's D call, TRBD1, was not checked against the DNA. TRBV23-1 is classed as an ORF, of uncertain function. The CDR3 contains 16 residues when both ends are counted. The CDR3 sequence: CASSHPVDRGFPLSLV.

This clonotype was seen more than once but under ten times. CDR3: CASSAASHSNTQYF. In nucleotides, the CDR3 is TGTGCCAGCAGCGCCGCTAGTCATTCAAATACGCAGTATTTT. The V gene is TRBV9, the J gene TRBJ2-3; D call uncertain. The CDR3 is 14 residues long. V lost 3 bases and J 7 bases, leaving 15 bases between the germline ends. The germline CDR1 and CDR2 sequences are SGDLS and YYNGEE.

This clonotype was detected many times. Here the CDR3 DNA reads TGTGCCAGCAGCCAGGGACCGTATAGCAATCAGCCCCAGCATTTT. It is translated as CASSQGPYSNQPQHF. The rearrangement joins TRBV6-6 to TRBJ1-5; the D gene is possibly TRBD1 (5 bases). V gave up 6 bases and J gave up 0 bases, with 12 bases separating them. The CDR3 consists of 15 residues. The germline CDR1 and CDR2 sequences are MNHNY and SVGAGI (reference sequence).

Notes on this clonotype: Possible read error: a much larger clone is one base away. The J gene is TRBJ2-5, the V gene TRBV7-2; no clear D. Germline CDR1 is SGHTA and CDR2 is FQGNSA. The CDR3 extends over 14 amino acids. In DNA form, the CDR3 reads TGTGCCCGCAGCTTAGTCGGCAGCCAAGAGACCCAGTACTTC. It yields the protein CARSLVGSQETQYF.

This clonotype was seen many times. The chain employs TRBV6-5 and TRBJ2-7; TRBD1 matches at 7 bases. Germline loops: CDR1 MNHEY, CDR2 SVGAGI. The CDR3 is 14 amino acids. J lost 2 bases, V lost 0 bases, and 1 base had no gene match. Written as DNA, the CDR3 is TGTGCCAGCAGTTACTCGGGGACAGCCTACGAGCAGTACTTC. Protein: CASSYSGTAYEQYF.

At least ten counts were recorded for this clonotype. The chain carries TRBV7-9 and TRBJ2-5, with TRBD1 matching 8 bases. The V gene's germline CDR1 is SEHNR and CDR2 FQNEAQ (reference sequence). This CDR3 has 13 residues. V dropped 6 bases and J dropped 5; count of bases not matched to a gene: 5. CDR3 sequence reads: CASRPDRGETQYF. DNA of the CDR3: TGTGCCAGCAGGCCAGACAGGGGTGAGACCCAGTACTTC.

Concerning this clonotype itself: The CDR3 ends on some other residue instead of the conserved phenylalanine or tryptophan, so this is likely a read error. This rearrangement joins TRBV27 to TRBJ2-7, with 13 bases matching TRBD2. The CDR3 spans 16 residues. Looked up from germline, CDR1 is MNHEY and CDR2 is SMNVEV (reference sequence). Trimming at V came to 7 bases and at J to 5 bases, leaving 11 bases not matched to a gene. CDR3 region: CASNTGTSGKYDEQYS. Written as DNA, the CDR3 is TGTGCCAGCAACACCGGGACTAGCGGGAAGTACGACGAGCAGTACTCC.

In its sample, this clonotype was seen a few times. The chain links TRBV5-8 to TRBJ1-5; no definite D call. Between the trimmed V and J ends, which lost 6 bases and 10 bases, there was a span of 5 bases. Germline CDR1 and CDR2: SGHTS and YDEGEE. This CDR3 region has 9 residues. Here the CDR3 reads CASISPQHF. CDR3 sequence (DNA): TGTGCCAGCATATCACCCCAGCATTTT.

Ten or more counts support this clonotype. The CDR3 DNA reads TGCAGTGCCTCAGTCGGGGGGAGGTACGAGCAGTACTTC. This translates into CSASVGGRYEQYF. The V call is TRBV20-1, the J call TRBJ2-7, with 7 bases aligning to TRBD2. CDR3 length equals 13 residues. The V gene end was trimmed by 6 bases and the J gene end by 4 bases; junction bases not matched to a gene: 9. In germline, CDR1 is DFQATT, CDR2 SNEGSKA (reference sequence).

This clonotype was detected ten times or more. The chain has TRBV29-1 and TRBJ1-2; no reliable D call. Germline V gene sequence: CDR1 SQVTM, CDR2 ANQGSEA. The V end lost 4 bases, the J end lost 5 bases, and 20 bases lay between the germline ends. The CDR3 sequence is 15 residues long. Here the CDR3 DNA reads TGCAGCGTTGCGTCCCAGGATTCATCCCGTTATGGCTACACCTTC. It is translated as CSVASQDSSRYGYTF.

The chain's CDR3 is CSASGQVLEKAFF. The CDR3 DNA sequence: TGCAGTGCTAGCGGACAGGTCTTGGAAAAAGCTTTCTTT. The chain links TRBV20-1 to TRBJ1-1, with 7 bases aligning to TRBD1. Unmatched junction bases numbered 10, after V lost 3 bases and J lost 9 bases. The CDR3 length is 13 residues. Germline lookup yields CDR1 DFQATT and CDR2 SNEGSKA (reference sequence).

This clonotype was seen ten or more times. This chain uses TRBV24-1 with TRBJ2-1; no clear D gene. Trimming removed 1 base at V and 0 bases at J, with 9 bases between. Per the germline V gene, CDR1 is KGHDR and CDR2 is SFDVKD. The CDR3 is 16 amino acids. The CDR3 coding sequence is TGTGCCACCAGTGATTTAAACAGAAGCTCCTACAATGAGCAGTTCTTC. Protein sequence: CATSDLNRSSYNEQFF.

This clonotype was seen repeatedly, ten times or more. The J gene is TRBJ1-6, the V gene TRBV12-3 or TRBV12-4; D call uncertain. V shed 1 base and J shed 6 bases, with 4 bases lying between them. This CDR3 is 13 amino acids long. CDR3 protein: CASSLGLNSPLHF. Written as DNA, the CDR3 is TGTGCCAGCAGTTTAGGTCTTAATTCACCCCTCCACTTT.

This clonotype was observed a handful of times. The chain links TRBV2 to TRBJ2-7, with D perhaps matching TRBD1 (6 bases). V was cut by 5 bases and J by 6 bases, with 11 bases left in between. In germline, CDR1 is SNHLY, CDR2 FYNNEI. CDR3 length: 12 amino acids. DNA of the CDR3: TGTGCCAGCAGTCCAGGGGTTTCCGAGCAGTACTTC. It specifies CASSPGVSEQYF.

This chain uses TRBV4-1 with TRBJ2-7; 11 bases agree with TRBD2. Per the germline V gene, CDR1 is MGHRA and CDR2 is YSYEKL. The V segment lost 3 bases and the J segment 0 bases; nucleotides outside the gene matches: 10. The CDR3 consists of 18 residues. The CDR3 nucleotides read TGCGCCAGCAGCCAGGCCGGGACTAGCGGTCTGTTCTCCTACGAGCAGTACTTC. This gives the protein CASSQAGTSGLFSYEQYF.